A selection of T cell receptor beta chains follows, all from one sample in a study of CD8+ T cells in alopecia areata. Generated by immunoSEQ multiplex PCR, the TCRdb table keeps only in-frame clones and is missing some. Among roughly 200,000 clones, more than 60% were seen once, and the ten largest hold roughly 1.7%. This sample comprised CD4+ T cells sorted from blood, obtained at week 0. Receptor source: a human donor with alopecia areata. The conserved cysteine and the conserved F or W are not part of the CDR3 here. A D gene is named only where the DNA matches it firmly. Size is omitted from some rows. Given values are once, few, many or a class for expanded clones.

. | . | TRBJ1-2 | TRBV30 | AWSVRGTRGGYT
. | . | TRBJ2-2 | TRBV10-3 | AISNTGELF
TRBD1 | . | TRBJ1-2 | TRBV19 | ASSIYHTAQGAHGYT
TRBD1 | . | TRBJ2-7 | TRBV30 | AATGVPYEQY
. | few | TRBJ2-3 | TRBV6-5 | ASSYGVASDTQY
TRBD2 | . | TRBJ2-1 | TRBV4-3 | ASSQPTGTNNEQF
. | . | TRBJ2-6 | TRBV29-1 | SVLGQLPSGANVLT
. | . | TRBJ1-1 | TRBV5-1 | ASSLVGGENTEAF
. | once | TRBJ2-3 | TRBV10-3 | AISSGGLADTQY
. | few | TRBJ2-7 | TRBV25-1 | ASSGRSYEQY
. | few | TRBJ1-1 | TRBV29-1 | SVVAPGTEAF
TRBD1 | many | TRBJ2-6 | TRBV7-9 | ASTSFPGTDGLGANVLT
. | . | TRBJ1-1 | TRBV6-1 | ASTTPGSEAF
. | . | TRBJ1-5 | TRBV7-9 | ASREGYTGGSNQPQH
. | . | TRBJ2-1 | TRBV7-3 | ASSRAGRNNEQF
TRBD2 | . | TRBJ2-1 | TRBV2 | ASSDRLAAVEF